The 30 T cell receptor beta chains listed next were all sequenced from one sample in a study of neurological immune-mediated disorders. TCRdb reanalysed the 5' RACE reads using MiXCR and keeps one entry per CDR3 protein. The sample yields tens of thousands of distinct CDR3 sequences, about an eighth seen once. Sequencing used PBMCs. The receptor source for this set is a man between 60 and 75 years old in good health.

Many counts were recorded for this clonotype. The chain has TRBV4-2 and TRBJ1-1; no clear D gene. Trimming cost V 0 bases and J 1 base, with 9 bases left between them. The CDR3 is made up of 15 amino acids. The germline V gene has CDR1 LGHNA and CDR2 YNFKEQ. This chain's CDR3 is CASSQELRGNTEAFF. Written as DNA, the CDR3 is TGTGCCAGCAGCCAAGAATTACGGGGGAACACTGAAGCTTTCTTT.

In this sample, this clonotype turned up many times. The chain joins TRBV7-2 to TRBJ2-7; 11 nucleotides match TRBD2. V shed 4 bases, J shed 3 bases, and the junction held 2 bases outside the gene matches. The CDR3 totals 14 residues. CDR1 is SGHTA, CDR2 FQGNSA, per germline. CDR3 nucleotide sequence: TGTGCCAGCAGCTGGACTAGCGGGTTCTACGAGCAGTACTTC. Encoded protein: CASSWTSGFYEQYF. Drawing the rest from reference TRBV7-2 and TRBJ2-7, the complete variable domain is GAGVSQSPSNKVTEKGKDVELRCDPISGHTALYWYRQSLGQGLEFLIYFQGNSAPDKSGLPSDRFSAERTGGSVSTLTIQRTQQEDSAVYLCASSWTSGFYEQYFGPGTRLTVT.

This clonotype appeared many times. V and J are TRBV20-1 and TRBJ1-5, with TRBD1 as a possible D gene (6 bases). The germline V gene encodes CDR1 DFQATT and CDR2 SNEGSKA (reference sequence). Between the trimmed V and J ends, which lost 1 base and 4 bases, there was a span of 8 bases. The CDR3 length is 13 residues. CDR3 loop: CSARGGGNQPQHF. CDR3 sequence (DNA): TGCAGTGCTAGAGGAGGGGGAAATCAGCCCCAGCATTTT.

This clonotype showed up many times. The rearrangement links TRBV12-3 or TRBV12-4 to TRBJ2-7; D gene ambiguous. The CDR3 sequence is 14 residues long. V lost 5 bases, J lost 2 bases, and 13 bases lay in between. CDR3 amino acids: CASSRSRAPYEQYF. Written as DNA, the CDR3 is TGTGCCAGCAGTCGGAGCCGGGCTCCCTACGAGCAGTACTTC.

This clonotype was counted ten times or more. V and J are TRBV12-3 or TRBV12-4 and TRBJ2-5, with 11 bases fitting TRBD1. The V segment lost 2 bases and the J segment 4 bases; nucleotides outside the gene matches: 6. The CDR3 has 16 amino acids. The CDR3 here is CASSLIRDRGRETQYF. The DNA of the CDR3 is TGTGCCAGCAGTTTAATTCGGGACAGGGGGAGAGAGACCCAGTACTTC.

This clonotype was seen at least ten times. This chain uses TRBV7-2 with TRBJ1-2; 7 nucleotides line up with TRBD1. V dropped 0 bases and J dropped 9; count of bases not matched to a gene: 4. The CDR3 covers 13 residues. CDR1 and CDR2 from the germline V gene are SGHTA and FQGNSA. CDR3 nucleotides: TGTGCCAGCAGCTTAGCCGGGACAGCTAGCTACACCTTC. Translating gives CASSLAGTASYTF.

The chain couples TRBV6-2 or TRBV6-3 to TRBJ2-2; no clear D gene. The germline V and J ends were trimmed by 4 bases and 4 bases, with 19 bases remaining between them. The germline CDR1 and CDR2 sequences are MNHEY and SVGEGT. This CDR3 region has 17 residues. The CDR3: CASSFSLFRASTGELFF. The CDR3 DNA is TGTGCCAGCAGTTTCTCCCTATTTCGCGCGAGCACCGGGGAGCTGTTTTTT.

This clonotype came up many times. CDR3 nucleotide sequence: TGTGCCACCACCCAAGGGCCAACCTACGAGCAGTACTTC. Translated: CATTQGPTYEQYF. This chain connects TRBV7-9 to TRBJ2-7; D unresolved. This CDR3 is built from 13 residues. The germline V and J ends were trimmed by 10 bases and 2 bases, with 15 bases remaining between them. The germline V gene encodes CDR1 SEHNR and CDR2 FQNEAQ (reference sequence).

This clonotype was counted ten times or more. The J gene is TRBJ1-5, the V gene TRBV20-1; a weak D match, TRBD1 (6 bases). This CDR3 is 15 amino acids long. Germline-derived CDR1 and CDR2 are DFQATT and SNEGSKA (reference sequence). With 0 bases removed from V and 3 bases from J, the gap between germline ends came to 12 bases. The CDR3 sequence: CSARDQGWTNQPQHF. In nucleotides, the CDR3 is TGCAGTGCTAGAGATCAGGGGTGGACCAATCAGCCCCAGCATTTT.

There are many counts of this clonotype. The genes are TRBV7-9 and TRBJ1-5, with a tentative D call TRBD1 (6 bases). Between the trimmed V and J ends, which lost 1 base and 3 bases, there was a span of 10 bases. The CDR3 runs to 15 residues. Germline values: CDR1 SEHNR, CDR2 FQNEAQ (reference sequence). The CDR3 region has the DNA TGTGCCAGCAGCTTAGGGGACAACTACAATCAGCCCCAGCATTTT. It specifies CASSLGDNYNQPQHF.

This clonotype was counted many times. The chain is built from TRBV5-1 and TRBJ2-3; 7 bases agree with TRBD1. The J segment lost 0 bases and the V segment lost 3 bases, leaving 4 bases of the junction unmatched. The CDR3 is made up of 15 amino acids. CDR1 SGHRS and CDR2 YFSETQ come from the germline V gene. Here the CDR3 reads CASSSGQPSTDTQYF. CDR3 nucleotide sequence: TGCGCCAGCAGCTCGGGACAGCCTAGCACAGATACGCAGTATTTT.

This clonotype has at least ten counts. The chain carries TRBV3-1 and TRBJ2-5; D unclear. Germline loops: CDR1 LGHDT, CDR2 YNNKEL (reference sequence). This CDR3 is 15 amino acids long. Trimming left V 4 bases short and J 3 bases short, with 15 bases between. CDR3 sequence (DNA): TGTGCCAGCAGCCCTCGGTGGGGTACGGAAGAGACCCAGTACTTC. Its translation is CASSPRWGTEETQYF.

This clonotype was detected ten times or more. This chain uses TRBV9 with TRBJ2-1, with D unresolved. The germline CDR1 and CDR2 sequences are SGDLS and YYNGEE. CDR3 length: 12 amino acids. Trimming cost V 3 bases and J 10 bases, with 11 bases left between them. CDR3 nucleotides: TGTGCCAGCAGCGCAGACCTGGCCGAGCAGTTCTTC. Translating gives CASSADLAEQFF.

This clonotype came up many times. V and J are TRBV28 and TRBJ1-3, with 7 bases that match TRBD1. The junction had 2 bases not matched to a gene; V was cut back by 6 bases and J by 3 bases. Germline loops: CDR1 MDHEN, CDR2 SYDVKM. The CDR3 has 13 residues. The CDR3 loop reads CASRTGVGNTIYF. The CDR3 coding sequence is TGTGCCAGCAGAACAGGGGTTGGAAACACCATATATTTT.

This clonotype was counted at least ten times. V and J are TRBV6-5 and TRBJ1-1; TRBD1 matches at 7 bases. V lost 5 bases, J lost 0 bases, and 3 bases stayed unmatched. The CDR3 loop spans 14 amino acids. Germline CDR1 is MNHEY and CDR2 is SVGAGI. The CDR3 DNA is TGTGCCAGCAGTCGACAGGGACTGAACACTGAAGCTTTCTTT. Protein: CASSRQGLNTEAFF.

The chain is built from TRBV7-2 and TRBJ1-2; D gene ambiguous. This CDR3 has 13 amino acids. Germline V lookup: CDR1 SGHTA, CDR2 FQGNSA. V was shortened by 5 bases and J by 6 bases, with 13 bases between the two germline ends. The CDR3 spells CASSINLEDGYTF. The CDR3 bases are TGTGCCAGCAGCATAAACCTAGAGGATGGCTACACCTTC.

This clonotype was seen repeatedly, ten times or more. The chain carries TRBV6-5 and TRBJ1-6; D is unclear. The CDR3 is 18 amino acids. Looked up from germline, CDR1 is MNHEY and CDR2 is SVGAGI. V was shortened by 2 bases and J by 0 bases, with 14 bases between the two germline ends. The CDR3, as DNA: TGTGCCAGCAGTTACGAGGGAGCTCAGAGCTCCTATAATTCACCCCTCCACTTT. Translating gives CASSYEGAQSSYNSPLHF.

In its sample, this clonotype was seen many times. V is TRBV6-2 or TRBV6-3 and J is TRBJ1-5, with TRBD1 matching over 9 bases. Per the germline V gene, CDR1 is MNHEY and CDR2 is SVGEGT. The CDR3 has 16 amino acids. The V gene end was trimmed by 8 bases and the J gene end by 1 base; junction bases not matched to a gene: 9. The CDR3 loop is CASEEGQGLSNQPQHF. The DNA of the CDR3 is TGTGCCAGCGAGGAGGGACAGGGATTGAGCAATCAGCCCCAGCATTTT.

Concerning this clonotype: This may stem from a read error, because a much larger clone lies one nucleotide away. The rearrangement uses TRBV25-1 and TRBJ1-5, with D perhaps TRBD1 (5 bases). This CDR3 is 13 amino acids long. Trimming removed 6 bases from V and 1 base from J, with 7 bases in between. From germline, CDR1 is MGHDK and CDR2 SYGVNS. The CDR3, as DNA: TGTGCCAGCAGGTGGGGGAGCAATCAGCCCCAGCATTTT. Encoded protein: CASRWGSNQPQHF.

This clonotype was seen many times. The genes are TRBV5-1 and TRBJ2-3, with a weak D call TRBD2 (5 bases). Germline V gene lookup returns CDR1 SGHRS and CDR2 YFSETQ. This CDR3 is built from 16 residues. Trimming left V 0 bases short and J 6 bases short, with 17 bases between. CDR3 DNA: TGCGCCAGCAGCTTGGCCGGAGGTCCGGGATCCGATACGCAGTATTTT. Amino acid sequence: CASSLAGGPGSDTQYF.

Concerning this clonotype itself: No DNA is shown, since the ends of the CDR3 on it are uncertain; the CDR3 is the one TCRdb lists. The chain combines TRBV7-2 with TRBJ2-5; the D call in the table, TRBD2, was not verified against the DNA. The CDR3 has 22 amino acids, counting both end residues. Germline CDR1 SGHTA, CDR2 FQGNSA. CDR3 loop: CASSFYICSASGSGGLGETQYF.

This clonotype was seen at least ten times. The chain couples TRBV20-1 to TRBJ1-2, with D possibly matching TRBD1 (5 bases). The V end was cut by 0 bases, the J end by 8 bases, with 13 bases between. The length of the CDR3 is 13 residues. CDR1 and CDR2 from the germline V gene are DFQATT and SNEGSKA (reference sequence). The CDR3 coding sequence is TGCAGTGCTAGAGATGCCGGGGCGCGGGGCTACACCTTC. It is translated as CSARDAGARGYTF.

This clonotype has at least ten counts. The CDR3 DNA reads as TGTGCCAGCAACCTTGCGGGACAGGGCTACGAGCAGTACTTC. Encoded protein: CASNLAGQGYEQYF. The chain carries TRBV6-2 or TRBV6-3 and TRBJ2-7, with 9 bases identical to TRBD1. The CDR3 contains 14 residues. Germline V lookup: CDR1 MNHEY, CDR2 SVGEGT. Unmatched junction bases numbered 7, after V lost 7 bases and J lost 3 bases.

This sequence joins TRBV6-2 or TRBV6-3 and TRBJ2-5, with 8 bases matching TRBD1. The CDR3 contains 14 residues. Germline CDR1 is MNHEY and CDR2 is SVGEGT. CDR3 sequence: CSSSMGTGGETQYF. CDR3 DNA: TGTTCAAGCTCTATGGGAACAGGGGGAGAGACCCAGTACTTC.

The V call is TRBV4-2, the J call TRBJ1-3; 7 nucleotides match TRBD1. V shed 9 bases, J shed 0 bases, and the junction held 14 bases outside the gene matches. The CDR3 covers 17 residues. Germline CDR1 is LGHNA and CDR2 is YNFKEQ. The CDR3 nucleotides are TGTGCCAGTGGACAGGTTGAAGAACGTGGCTCTGGAAACACCATATATTTT. It codes for CASGQVEERGSGNTIYF.

Ten or more counts support this clonotype. This chain connects TRBV27 to TRBJ2-5, with TRBD1 as a possible D gene (8 bases). The germline CDR1 and CDR2 sequences are MNHEY and SMNVEV (reference sequence). The germline V and J ends were trimmed by 5 bases and 4 bases, with 11 bases remaining between them. This CDR3 is built from 13 residues. The CDR3 is CASSNRGGETQYF. The CDR3, as DNA: TGTGCCAGCAGTAACAGGGGGGGAGAGACCCAGTACTTC.

The rearrangement uses TRBV19 and TRBJ2-2; 7 nucleotides agree with TRBD1. CDR1 is LNHDA, CDR2 SQIVND, per germline (reference sequence). V gave up 5 bases and J gave up 1 base; unmatched junction bases: 4. The CDR3 is 15 amino acids. CDR3 DNA sequence: TGTGCCAGTAGTCACAGGGGAAAGAACACCGGGGAGCTGTTTTTT. This translates into CASSHRGKNTGELFF. The full variable domain, rest sourced from reference TRBV19 and TRBJ2-2, is DGGITQSPKYLFRKEGQNVTLSCEQNLNHDAMYWYRQDPGQGLRLIYYSQIVNDFQKGDIAEGYSVSREKKESFPLTVTSAQKNPTAFYLCASSHRGKNTGELFFGEGSRLTVL.

This clonotype showed up many times. The chain uses TRBV29-1 and TRBJ2-2, with D perhaps matching TRBD1 (7 bases). Germline CDR1 and CDR2: SQVTM and ANQGSEA. This CDR3 region has 15 residues. Trimming took off 3 bases at V and 5 bases at J, with 16 bases between the two ends. CDR3 amino acids: CSVEEGARGTGELFF. CDR3 in DNA: TGCAGCGTTGAGGAGGGGGCGCGAGGGACCGGGGAGCTGTTTTTT.

This clonotype was seen many times. The rearrangement links TRBV7-9 to TRBJ2-5, with D unresolved. The germline CDR1 and CDR2 sequences are SEHNR and FQNEAQ (reference sequence). The CDR3 extends over 15 amino acids. V lost 3 bases and J 0 bases, leaving 11 bases between the germline ends. CDR3 bases: TGTGCCAGCAGCTTTGGGATATCGTACCAAGAGACCCAGTACTTC. Translated: CASSFGISYQETQYF. Full variable domain (remainder filled in from reference TRBV7-9 and TRBJ2-5): DTGVSQNPRHKITKRGQNVTFRCDPISEHNRLYWYRQTLGQGPEFLTYFQNEAQLEKSRLLSDRFSAERPKGSFSTLEIQRTEQGDSAMYLCASSFGISYQETQYFGPGTRLLVL.

This clonotype was seen at least ten times. The chain combines TRBV14 with TRBJ2-3; no clear D gene. The CDR3 loop spans 14 amino acids. V gave up 1 base and J gave up 0 bases, with 5 bases separating them. Germline values: CDR1 SGHDN, CDR2 FVKESK. For the CDR3, the DNA is TGTGCCAGCAGCCAAGGATTTAGCACAGATACGCAGTATTTT. Translation: CASSQGFSTDTQYF.